This TCR beta chain was recorded in a study of T cell responses to AZD1222 COVID-19 vaccine (dated by TCRdb to the early 2020s). A note on the overall study: A total of over 230 trial participants underwent TCR sequencing, of whom about 200 had received two doses of AZD1222 and about 25 had received two doses of the MenACWY control vaccine. Enrollment into the trials was organized by age into subgroups of 18-55, 56-69 and 70-plus years, and those subgroups contained approximately 160, 26 and 62 TCR-sequenced participants, respectively.

The label giving this sample's time point can be read as: about 28 days (+/-7) after the second vaccine dose. AZD1222 recipients whose second dose came at about 4 weeks and those whose second dose came at about 12 weeks were combined into one group, since spike-specific TCR depth and breadth did not differ between the two schedules. The vaccinee samples were drawn from two UK trials, COV001 and COV002, one of which was a single-blind randomized controlled phase 2/3 trial testing AZD1222 (ChAdOx1 nCoV-19) in healthy adults. For TCRbeta chain sequencing, PBMC samples from trial participants were taken at day 0 and at day 28 after the second dose. Overall study outcomes, separate from this receptor: Conclusions about previously exposed vaccinees are limited because only a handful of AZD1222 recipients were SARS-CoV-2 seropositive at baseline. Participants were mostly white British, with more females than males. The authors suggested clonal diversity may have been underestimated. The 56-69-year group was small, and its depth increase did not reach significance, likely because of low power. Nearly half of unique spike-specific TCRs reportedly recognized epitopes outside regions mutated in the B.1.351 and B.1.1.7 variants. A significant rise in spike-specific TCR breadth and depth was observed after two AZD1222 doses relative to day 0 and relative to MenACWY recipients. Vaccine-associated CD4 TCRs spanned the whole spike protein, with dominant responses in regions 160-218 and 743-854. No day 14 peak-response samples were available, so repertoires were characterized only after the peak T cell response.

The CDR3 regions of human TCRbeta chains were analyzed by immunosequencing. In the authors' own workflow: Repertoire TCRs were matched against a reference library of SARS-CoV-2-specific TCRs generated with the MIRA antigen-specificity platform. Breadth was defined as the fraction of unique TCRs that were SARS-CoV-2-associated, and depth was defined as the fraction of total T cells that were SARS-CoV-2-associated. Each spike-specific TCR was assigned to its reactive spike region and to a CD4 or CD8 class using the MIRA data. Log10-transformed breadth and depth values were compared by one-way ANOVA with Sidak's multiple comparisons tests. TCRdb stores this immuneACCESS table with in-frame sequences only. Part of the clones is absent; in the studies checked, under half of the shortfall reflects unresolved V genes, and no reason is known for the rest. That table furnishes V, J and clone size, whereas the DNA furnished D and trimming. Recorded for this sample are about 140,000 clones; roughly 91% of them occurred a single time. The top ten clonotypes cover approximately 5.9% of the sample.

Concerning this clone: Its antigen is currently not known. No clone much larger than this one lies a single base away; base qualities are absent.

V is cut by 3 bases and J by 4 bases, and the space between the germline ends is 9 bases. In the germline V gene, CDR1 corresponds to SGHTA and CDR2 to FQGNSA. The CDR3 measures 14 amino acids from cysteine to phenylalanine. Only the CDR3 part of the read is kept: 42 bases, read in frame from the first base. The sample here was peripheral blood, taken 28 days after the second AZD1222 dose. This clonotype was sampled from an adult who received the AZD1222 COVID-19 vaccine. The chain employs TRBV7-2 and TRBJ1-4, and possibly TRBD1, on 6 matching bases. CDR3 sequence: CASSFQGINEKLFF. The sequenced DNA is TGTGCCAGCAGCTTTCAGGGGATTAATGAAAAACTGTTTTTT.